The 6 T cell receptor beta chains presented below share a single source sample, sequenced in a study of T cell repertoires in cytomegalovirus infection. The antigens of these receptors remain unknown. TCRdb reprocessed the reads via MiXCR and lists one record per CDR3 protein. The table records roughly 730,000 distinct CDR3 sequences, roughly 36% of them present only once. Sample: cultured PBMCs, taken from culture after CMV antigen stimulation. The source of these receptors is a human donor in good health (CMV status not recorded). Some clones in this sample may be carry-over from other donors' samples.

The V and J genes are TRBV5-6 and TRBJ2-1; 8 positions match TRBD2. Trimming removed 0 bases from V and 8 bases from J; junction bases left unmatched: 10. In germline, CDR1 is SGHDT, CDR2 YYEEEE. This CDR3 comprises 16 residues. The DNA of the CDR3 is TGTGCCAGCAGCTTGGTCGGGCGGGAGGATATAGATGAGCAGTTCTTC. Translation gives CASSLVGREDIDEQFF. Looking up the rest from reference TRBV5-6 and TRBJ2-1 gives the full variable domain: DAGVTQSPTHLIKTRGQQVTLRCSPKSGHDTVSWYQQALGQGPQFIFQYYEEEERQRGNFPDRFSGHQFPNYSSELNVNALLLGDSALYLCASSLVGREDIDEQFFGPGTRLTVL.

This rearrangement joins TRBV20-1 to TRBJ1-1; TRBD1 matches at 11 bases. This CDR3 spans 15 amino acids. The ends lost 2 bases at V and 5 bases at J; junction bases unmatched: 7. The V gene's germline CDR1 is DFQATT and CDR2 SNEGSKA (reference sequence). The CDR3 nucleotides read TGCAGTGCTAGATCGGGACAGGGGGTAATGACTGAAGCTTTCTTT. It encodes CSARSGQGVMTEAFF.

This chain connects TRBV29-1 to TRBJ1-1; 8 bases align to TRBD1. The CDR3 consists of 13 residues. Germline assignment: CDR1 SQVTM and CDR2 ANQGSEA. The junction had 5 bases not matched to a gene; V was cut back by 4 bases and J by 4 bases. CDR3 in amino acids: CSVGQGYGTEAFF. The CDR3 region has the DNA TGCAGCGTTGGACAGGGGTACGGCACTGAAGCTTTCTTT.

This chain connects TRBV19 to TRBJ1-1; possible D gene TRBD1, 6 bases. Germline CDR1 LNHDA, CDR2 SQIVND (reference sequence). Trimming removed 6 bases from V and 5 bases from J, with 16 bases in between. The CDR3 covers 14 residues. The CDR3 DNA reads TGTGCCAGTAGCCTCTCACCAGGGGTGACTGAAGCTTTCTTT. Translation gives CASSLSPGVTEAFF.

The chain is built from TRBV10-3 and TRBJ2-7, with TRBD1 as a possible D gene (6 bases). This CDR3 comprises 12 residues. Trimming shortened V by 8 bases and J by 0 bases, and 8 bases separated the two germline ends. Germline values: CDR1 ENHRY, CDR2 SYGVKD. CDR3 residues: CAISQGSYEQYF. CDR3 coding DNA: TGTGCCATCTCACAGGGCTCCTACGAGCAGTACTTC.

The chain is built from TRBV7-6 and TRBJ2-2; TRBD2 aligns across 8 bases. Trimming took 5 bases from V and 4 from J; bases not matched to a gene: 9. The CDR3 spans 16 residues. The germline gives CDR1 SGHVS, CDR2 FNYEAQ. Written as DNA, the CDR3 is TGTGCCAGCAGCCCCCGCGGCGGGGGGTTCACCGGGGAGCTGTTTTTT. It yields the protein CASSPRGGGFTGELFF.